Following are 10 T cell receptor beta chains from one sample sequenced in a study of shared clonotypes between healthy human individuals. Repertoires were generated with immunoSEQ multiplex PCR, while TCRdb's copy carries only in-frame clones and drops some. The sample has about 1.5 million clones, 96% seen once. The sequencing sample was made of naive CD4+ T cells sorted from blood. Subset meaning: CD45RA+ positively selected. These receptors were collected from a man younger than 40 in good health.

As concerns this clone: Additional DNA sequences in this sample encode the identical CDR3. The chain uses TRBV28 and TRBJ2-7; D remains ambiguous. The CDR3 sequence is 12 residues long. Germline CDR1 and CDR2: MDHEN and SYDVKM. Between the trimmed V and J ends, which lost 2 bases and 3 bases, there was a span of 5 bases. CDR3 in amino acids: CASSLGVYEQYF. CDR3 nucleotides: TGTGCCAGCAGTTTAGGCGTCTACGAGCAGTACTTC.

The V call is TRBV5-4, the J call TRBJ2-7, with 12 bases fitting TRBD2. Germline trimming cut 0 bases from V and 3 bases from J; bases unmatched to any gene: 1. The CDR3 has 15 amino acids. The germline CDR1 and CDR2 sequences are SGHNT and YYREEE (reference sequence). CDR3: CASSLGTSGNYEQYF. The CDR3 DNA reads TGTGCCAGCAGCTTGGGGACTAGCGGGAACTACGAGCAGTACTTC. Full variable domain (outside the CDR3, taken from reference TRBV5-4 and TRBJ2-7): ETGVTQSPTHLIKTRGQQVTLRCSSQSGHNTVSWYQQALGQGPQFIFQYYREEENGRGNFPPRFSGLQFPNYSSELNVNALELDDSALYLCASSLGTSGNYEQYFGPGTRLTVT.

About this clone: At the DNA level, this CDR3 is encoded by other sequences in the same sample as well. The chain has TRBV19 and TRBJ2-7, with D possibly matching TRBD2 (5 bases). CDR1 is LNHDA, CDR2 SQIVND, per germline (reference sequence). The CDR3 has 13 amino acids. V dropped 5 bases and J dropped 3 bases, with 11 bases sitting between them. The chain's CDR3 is CASSSTGSYEQYF. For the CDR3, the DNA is TGTGCCAGTAGTTCGACGGGAAGCTACGAGCAGTACTTC. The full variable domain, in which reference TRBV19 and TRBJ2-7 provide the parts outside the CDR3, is DGGITQSPKYLFRKEGQNVTLSCEQNLNHDAMYWYRQDPGQGLRLIYYSQIVNDFQKGDIAEGYSVSREKKESFPLTVTSAQKNPTAFYLCASSSTGSYEQYFGPGTRLTVT.

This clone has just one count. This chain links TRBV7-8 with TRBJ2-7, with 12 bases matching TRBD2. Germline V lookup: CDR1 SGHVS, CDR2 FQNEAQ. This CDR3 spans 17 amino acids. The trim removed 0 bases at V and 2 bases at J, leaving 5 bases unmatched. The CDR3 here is CASSLAGTSGSPYEQYF. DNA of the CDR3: TGTGCCAGCAGCTTAGCGGGGACTAGCGGGTCACCCTACGAGCAGTACTTC.

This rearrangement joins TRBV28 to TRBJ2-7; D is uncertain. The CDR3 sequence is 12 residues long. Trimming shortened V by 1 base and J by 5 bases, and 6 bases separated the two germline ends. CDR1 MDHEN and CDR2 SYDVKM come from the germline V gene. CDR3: CASSLSWNEQYF. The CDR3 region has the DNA TGTGCCAGCAGTTTATCTTGGAACGAGCAGTACTTC.

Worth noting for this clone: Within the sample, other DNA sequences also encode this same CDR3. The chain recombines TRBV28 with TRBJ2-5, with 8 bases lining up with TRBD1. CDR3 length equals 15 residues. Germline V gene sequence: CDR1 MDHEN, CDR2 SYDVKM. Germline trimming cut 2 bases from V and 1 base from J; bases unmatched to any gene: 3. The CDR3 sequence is CASSLPTGAQETQYF. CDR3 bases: TGTGCCAGCAGTTTACCGACAGGGGCCCAAGAGACCCAGTACTTC.

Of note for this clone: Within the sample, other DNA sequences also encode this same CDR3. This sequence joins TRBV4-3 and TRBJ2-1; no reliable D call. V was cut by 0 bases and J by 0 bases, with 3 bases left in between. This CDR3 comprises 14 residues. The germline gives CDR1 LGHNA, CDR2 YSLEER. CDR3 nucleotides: TGCGCCAGCAGCCAAGATCCCTCCTACAATGAGCAGTTCTTC. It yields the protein CASSQDPSYNEQFF.

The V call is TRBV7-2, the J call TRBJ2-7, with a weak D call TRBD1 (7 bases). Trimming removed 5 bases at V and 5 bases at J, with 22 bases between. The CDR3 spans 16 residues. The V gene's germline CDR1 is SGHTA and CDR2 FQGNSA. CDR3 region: CASSTRRGQGAHEQYF. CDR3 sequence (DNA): TGTGCCAGCAGCACCCGGAGGGGGCAGGGAGCCCACGAGCAGTACTTC.

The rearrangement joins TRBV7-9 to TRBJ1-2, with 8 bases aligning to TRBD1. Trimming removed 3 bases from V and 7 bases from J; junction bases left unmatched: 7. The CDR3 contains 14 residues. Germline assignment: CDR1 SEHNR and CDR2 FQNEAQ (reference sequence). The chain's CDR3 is CASSFGQGPGGYTF. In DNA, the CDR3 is TGTGCCAGCAGCTTCGGACAGGGTCCAGGTGGCTACACCTTC.

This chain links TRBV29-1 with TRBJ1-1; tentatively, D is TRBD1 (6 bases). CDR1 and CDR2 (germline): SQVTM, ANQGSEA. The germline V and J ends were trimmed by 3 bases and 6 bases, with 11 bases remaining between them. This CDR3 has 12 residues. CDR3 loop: CSVEDTGSEAFF. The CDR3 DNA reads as TGCAGCGTTGAGGATACAGGGTCTGAAGCTTTCTTT.